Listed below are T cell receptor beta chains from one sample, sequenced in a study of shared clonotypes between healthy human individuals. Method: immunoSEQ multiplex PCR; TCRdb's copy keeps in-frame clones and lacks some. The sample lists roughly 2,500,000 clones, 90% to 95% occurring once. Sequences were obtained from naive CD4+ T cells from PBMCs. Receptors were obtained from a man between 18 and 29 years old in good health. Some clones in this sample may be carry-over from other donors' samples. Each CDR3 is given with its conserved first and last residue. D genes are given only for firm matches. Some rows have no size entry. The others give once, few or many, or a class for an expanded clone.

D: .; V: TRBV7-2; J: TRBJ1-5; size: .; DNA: TGTGCCAGCAGGGGTGGGGATAGCAATCAGCCCCAGCATTTT; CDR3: CASRGGDSNQPQHF
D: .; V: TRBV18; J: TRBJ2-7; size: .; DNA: TGTGCCAGCTCACGGGGCAACACCCGTTCTCTCGAGCAGTACTTC; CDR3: CASSRGNTRSLEQYF
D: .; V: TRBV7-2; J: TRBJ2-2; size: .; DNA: TGTGCCAGCAGCTTATTCGGGGCTGGCACCGGGGAGCTGTTTTTT; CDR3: CASSLFGAGTGELFF
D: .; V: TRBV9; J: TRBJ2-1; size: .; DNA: TGTGCCAGCAGCGTGGCCGGCCGGGGGGCATACAATGAGCAGTTCTTC; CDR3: CASSVAGRGAYNEQFF
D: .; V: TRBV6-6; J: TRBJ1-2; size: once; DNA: TGTGCCAGCAGCCAGAGAACAGCTAACTATGGCTACACCTTC; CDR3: CASSQRTANYGYTF
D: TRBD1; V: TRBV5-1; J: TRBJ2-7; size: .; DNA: TGCGCCAGCAGCTTCATTCGGGACAGGGAACGAAACGAGCAGTACTTC; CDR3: CASSFIRDRERNEQYF
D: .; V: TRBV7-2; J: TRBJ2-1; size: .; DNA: TGTGCCAGCAGCACCCCGTCGCCCTCCTATGGGAATGAGCAGTTCTTC; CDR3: CASSTPSPSYGNEQFF
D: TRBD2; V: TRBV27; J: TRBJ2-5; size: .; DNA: TGTGCCAGCAGTTTAGGCCCTAGCGGGAGAAGAGAGACCCAGTACTTC; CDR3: CASSLGPSGRRETQYF
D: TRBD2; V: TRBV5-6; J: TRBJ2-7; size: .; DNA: TGTGCCAGCAGCTCTCCCCAAGCGGGAGGGTACTACGAGCAGTACTTC; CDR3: CASSSPQAGGYYEQYF
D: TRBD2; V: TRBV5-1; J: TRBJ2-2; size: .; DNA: TGCGCCAGCAGCTTAGCGGGATACAGGAACACCGGGGAGCTGTTTTTT; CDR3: CASSLAGYRNTGELFF
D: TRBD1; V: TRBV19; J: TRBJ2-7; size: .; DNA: TGTGCCAGTAGTACCATCTCCCCGGGACAGGGGGCCCCCCAGTACTTC; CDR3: CASSTISPGQGAPQYF
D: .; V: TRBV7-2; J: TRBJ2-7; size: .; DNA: TGTGCCAGCAGCTTATTAGGACTGGGAGACTACGAGCAGTACTTC; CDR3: CASSLLGLGDYEQYF
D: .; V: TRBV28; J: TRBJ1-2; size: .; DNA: TGTGCCAGCAGTTTATACGGGGGGCTCTCGGCTGGCTACACCTTC; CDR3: CASSLYGGLSAGYTF
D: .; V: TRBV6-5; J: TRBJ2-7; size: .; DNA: TGTGCCAGCAGGGGAGGTGTAGGGCGCGAGCAGTACTTC; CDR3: CASRGGVGREQYF
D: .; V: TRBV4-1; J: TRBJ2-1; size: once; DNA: TGCGCCAGCAGCCACCCCTTTTTCTTGGACCAAGACAATGAGCAGTTCTTC; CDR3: CASSHPFFLDQDNEQFF
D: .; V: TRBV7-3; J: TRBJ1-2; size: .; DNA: TGTGCCAGCAGCTTAACGGGCAGCCCTAACTATGGCTACACCTTC; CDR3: CASSLTGSPNYGYTF
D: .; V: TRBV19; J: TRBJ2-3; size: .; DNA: TGTGCCAGTAGTATTGGGGGCCGAGGCCCCACAGATACGCAGTATTTT; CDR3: CASSIGGRGPTDTQYF
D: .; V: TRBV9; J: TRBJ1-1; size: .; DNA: TGTGCCAGCGCGCCGACTCTTATGAACACTGAAGCTTTCTTT; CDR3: CASAPTLMNTEAFF
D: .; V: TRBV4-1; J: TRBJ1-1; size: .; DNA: TGCGCCAGCAGCCAAGGGGGGGGAACCTACAAGGCGGTAGCTTTCTTT; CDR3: CASSQGGGTYKAVAFF
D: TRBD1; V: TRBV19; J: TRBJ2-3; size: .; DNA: TGTGCCAGTAGTATGGGACAGGGAAGCACAGATACGCAGTATTTT; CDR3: CASSMGQGSTDTQYF
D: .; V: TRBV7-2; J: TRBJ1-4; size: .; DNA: TGTGCCAGCAGCCTTGCGGGGGGGTATGAAAAACTGTTTTTT; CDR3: CASSLAGGYEKLFF
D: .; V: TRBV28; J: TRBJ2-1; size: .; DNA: TGTGCCAGCAGTTTAATTGAGGGCAGACGGTTCTTC; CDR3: CASSLIEGRRFF
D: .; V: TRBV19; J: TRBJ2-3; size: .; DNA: TGTGCCAGCCAGCCAGGGGTCACAGATACGCAGTATTTT; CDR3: CASQPGVTDTQYF
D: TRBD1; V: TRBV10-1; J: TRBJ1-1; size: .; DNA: TGCGCCAGCAGTGATCCCTGGACAGGGATGAACACTGAAGCTTTCTTT; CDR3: CASSDPWTGMNTEAFF
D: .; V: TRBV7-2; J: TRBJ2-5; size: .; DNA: TGTGCCAGCAGCTTAGGAAATGGCGGGGTGGAGACCCAGTACTTC; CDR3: CASSLGNGGVETQYF
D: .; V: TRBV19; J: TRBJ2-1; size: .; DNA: TGTGCCAGTAGTATATTGACGGGGGGCAGGCAGTTCTTC; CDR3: CASSILTGGRQFF
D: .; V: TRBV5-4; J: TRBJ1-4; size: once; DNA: TGTGCCAGCAGTCCCTTGCCGATACGGGGAGGTAATGAAAAACTGTTTTTT; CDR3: CASSPLPIRGGNEKLFF
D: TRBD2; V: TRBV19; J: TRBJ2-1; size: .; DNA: TGTGCCAGTAGTCCCGCGGGACTACCGAACAATGAGCAGTTCTTC; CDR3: CASSPAGLPNNEQFF
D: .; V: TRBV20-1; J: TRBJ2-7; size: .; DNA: TGCAGTGCTAGGCCCTACGAGCAGTACTTC; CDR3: CSARPYEQYF
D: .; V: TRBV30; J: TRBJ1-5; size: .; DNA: TGTGCCTGGAGTGTAACAGGCCCCAATCAGCCCCAGCATTTT; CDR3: CAWSVTGPNQPQHF
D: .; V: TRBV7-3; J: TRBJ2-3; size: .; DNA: TGTGCCAGCAGCTGGGGACATTCAGATACGCAGTATTTT; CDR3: CASSWGHSDTQYF